This is a list of T cell receptor beta chains from one sample in a study of blood T cell repertoires in COVID-19. Measured with immunoSEQ multiplex PCR; TCRdb has only the in-frame clones, and not every one. This sample has over 250,000 clones, with around 91% found just once. Sequenced sample: peripheral blood. The origin of the receptors is a woman aged 55-70 years with acute or convalescent COVID-19. Both conserved end residues are part of each CDR3. The order of the fields is V gene, CDR3 protein.

TRBV11-2,CASSAGTSGNQETQYF
TRBV29-1,CSVAQGAHGYTF
TRBV11-2,CASSPQGIRTDTQYF
TRBV28,CASSLPGMGIYNEQFF
TRBV5-4,CASSLAGRGFSYEQYF
TRBV5-5,CASSYKEAPGLVAREQYF
TRBV7-9,CASRRVQDFTHNEQFF
TRBV7-8,CASSFFYPSGRVTDTQYF
TRBV3-1/TRBV3-2,CASSQGTGVNQPQHF
TRBV5-5,CASSAGQNYGYTF
TRBV18,CASFIPGLYNEQFF
TRBV28,CASSPPPRVNTEAFF
TRBV19,CASSNDRAWGNEQFF
TRBV25-1,CASSATGAHTIYF
TRBV18,CASSPLGAAGNTIYF
TRBV7-9,CASSLLAGSYQETQYF
TRBV28,CASTQLAGPGEQYF
TRBV5-1,CASSLLGDEAFF
TRBV19,CASNTRDRGYTGELFF
TRBV2,CASSPRQLPGEKLFF
TRBV6-2/TRBV6-3,CASSSETGGRLSHF
TRBV27,CASSLSYLRRAEAFF
TRBV11-3,CASSLDQGSTEAFF
TRBV21-1,CASSPTRGDTEAFF
TRBV7-2,CASSSRQGSGNTIYF
TRBV28,CASSLGAGSYGYTF
TRBV6-5,CASSYSTSSGNTIYF
TRBV7-3,CASSPGGSAYEQYF
TRBV30,CASGQTGNTIYF
TRBV14,CASSRGTIQETQYF
TRBV9,CASSVTGLAVNEQYF
TRBV7-3,CASSRERITTGELFF
TRBV18,CASSPPARGHEQYF
TRBV11-2,CASSLAGSGSYEQFF
TRBV5-5,CASSWGQGTGELFF
TRBV6-2/TRBV6-3,CASSYFLGQGTASGNYGYTF
TRBV7-9,CASSPPGSTNEKLFF
TRBV3-1/TRBV3-2,CASSQDLYRGENTIYF
TRBV6-5,CASSRGPGSGNTIYF
TRBV9,CASRGGADNEQFF
TRBV28,CASSFFGRNTEAFF
TRBV27,CASGPGFYEQYF
TRBV10-2,CASSDGDYGYTF
TRBV24-1,CATSDPSGLAVSSYNEQFF
TRBV11-3,CASSLALSPSSYNEQFF
TRBV4-3,CASSTPGQSNEKLFF
TRBV5-6,CASSLVQGNTEAFF
TRBV19,CASSIILYNEQFF